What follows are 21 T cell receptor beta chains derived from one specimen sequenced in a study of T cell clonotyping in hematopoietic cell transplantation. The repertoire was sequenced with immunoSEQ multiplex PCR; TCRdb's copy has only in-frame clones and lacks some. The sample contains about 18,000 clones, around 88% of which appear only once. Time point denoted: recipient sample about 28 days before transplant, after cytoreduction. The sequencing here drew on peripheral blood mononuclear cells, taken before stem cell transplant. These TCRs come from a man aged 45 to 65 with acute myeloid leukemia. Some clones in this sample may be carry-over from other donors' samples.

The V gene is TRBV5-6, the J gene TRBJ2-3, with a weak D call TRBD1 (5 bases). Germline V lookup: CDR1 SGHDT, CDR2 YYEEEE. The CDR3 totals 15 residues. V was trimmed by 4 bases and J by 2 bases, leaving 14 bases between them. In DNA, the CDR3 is TGTGCCAGCAGCCCGACAGACCATAACACAGATACGCAGTATTTT. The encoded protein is CASSPTDHNTDTQYF.

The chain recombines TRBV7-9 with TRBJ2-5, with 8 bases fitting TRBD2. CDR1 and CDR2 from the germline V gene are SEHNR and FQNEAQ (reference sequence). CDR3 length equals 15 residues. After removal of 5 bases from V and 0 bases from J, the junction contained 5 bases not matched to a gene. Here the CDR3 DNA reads TGTGCCAGCAGCGGCCCGGGGGGGTACCAAGAGACCCAGTACTTC. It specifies CASSGPGGYQETQYF.

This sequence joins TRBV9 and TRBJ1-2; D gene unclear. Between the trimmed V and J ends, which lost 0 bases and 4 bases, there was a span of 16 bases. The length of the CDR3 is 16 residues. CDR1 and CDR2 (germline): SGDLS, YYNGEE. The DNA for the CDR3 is TGTGCCAGCAGCGTAGCTCTGGGTTCTTTTCTCTATGGCTACACCTTC. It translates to CASSVALGSFLYGYTF.

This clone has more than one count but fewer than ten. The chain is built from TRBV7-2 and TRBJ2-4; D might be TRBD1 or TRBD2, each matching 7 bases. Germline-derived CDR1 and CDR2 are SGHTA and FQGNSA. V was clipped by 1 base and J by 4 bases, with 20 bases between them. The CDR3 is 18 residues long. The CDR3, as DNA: TGTGCCAGCAGCTTAGTGGGAGGGACGGGACAGATGAAAAACATTCAGTACTTC. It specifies CASSLVGGTGQMKNIQYF.

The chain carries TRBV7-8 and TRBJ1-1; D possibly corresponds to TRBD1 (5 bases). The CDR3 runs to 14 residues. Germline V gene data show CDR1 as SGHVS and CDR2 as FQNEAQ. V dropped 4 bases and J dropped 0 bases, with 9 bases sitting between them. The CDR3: CASSYAQVNTEAFF. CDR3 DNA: TGTGCCAGCAGCTATGCACAGGTGAACACTGAAGCTTTCTTT.

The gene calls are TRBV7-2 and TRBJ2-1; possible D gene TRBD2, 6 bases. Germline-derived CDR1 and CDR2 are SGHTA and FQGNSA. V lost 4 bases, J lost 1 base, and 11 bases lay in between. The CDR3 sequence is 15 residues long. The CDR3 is CASSSTGVSYNEQFF. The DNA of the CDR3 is TGTGCCAGCAGCTCCACGGGGGTATCCTACAATGAGCAGTTCTTC.

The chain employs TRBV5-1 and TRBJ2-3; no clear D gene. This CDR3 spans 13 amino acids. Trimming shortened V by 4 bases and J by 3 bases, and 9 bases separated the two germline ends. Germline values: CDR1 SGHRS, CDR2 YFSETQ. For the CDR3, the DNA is TGCGCCAGCAGCGCAGGCAATACAGATACGCAGTATTTT. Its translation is CASSAGNTDTQYF.

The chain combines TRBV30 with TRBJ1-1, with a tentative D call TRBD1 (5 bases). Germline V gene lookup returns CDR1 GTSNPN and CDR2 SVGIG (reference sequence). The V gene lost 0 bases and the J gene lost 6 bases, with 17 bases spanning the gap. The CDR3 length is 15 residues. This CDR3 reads CAWSVSRRDGAEAFF. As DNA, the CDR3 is TGTGCCTGGAGTGTAAGTCGGAGGGACGGCGCTGAAGCTTTCTTT.

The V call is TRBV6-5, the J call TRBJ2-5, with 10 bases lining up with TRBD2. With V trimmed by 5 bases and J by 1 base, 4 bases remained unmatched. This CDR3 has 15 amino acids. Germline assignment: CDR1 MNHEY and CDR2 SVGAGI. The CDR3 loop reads CASSTAGGFQETQYF. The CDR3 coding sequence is TGTGCCAGCAGTACAGCGGGGGGGTTCCAAGAGACCCAGTACTTC.

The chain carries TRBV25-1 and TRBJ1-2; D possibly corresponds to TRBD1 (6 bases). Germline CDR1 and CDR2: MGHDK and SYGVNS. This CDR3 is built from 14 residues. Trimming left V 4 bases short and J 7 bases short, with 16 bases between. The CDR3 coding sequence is TGTGCCAGCAGTGCCCCGGGACAAACACTTGGCTACACCTTC. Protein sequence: CASSAPGQTLGYTF.

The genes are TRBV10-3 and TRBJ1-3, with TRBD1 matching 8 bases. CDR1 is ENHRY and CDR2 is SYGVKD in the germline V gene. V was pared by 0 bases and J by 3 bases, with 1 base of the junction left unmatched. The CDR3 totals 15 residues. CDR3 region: CAISESTGVGNTIYF. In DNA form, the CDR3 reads TGTGCCATCAGTGAGTCGACAGGGGTTGGAAACACCATATATTTT.

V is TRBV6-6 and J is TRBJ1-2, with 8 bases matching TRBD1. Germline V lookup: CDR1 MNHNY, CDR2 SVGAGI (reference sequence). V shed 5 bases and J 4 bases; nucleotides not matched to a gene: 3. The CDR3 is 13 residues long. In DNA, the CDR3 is TGTGCCAGCAGTCGGGACAGGAGCTATGGCTACACCTTC. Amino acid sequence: CASSRDRSYGYTF.

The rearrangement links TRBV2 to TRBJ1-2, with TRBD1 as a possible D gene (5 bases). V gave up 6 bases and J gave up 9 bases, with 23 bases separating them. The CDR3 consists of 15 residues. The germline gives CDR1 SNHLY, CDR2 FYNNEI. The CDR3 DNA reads TGTGCCAGCAGGCAGGGCGGCGACCCTCTATGGAGCTACACCTTC. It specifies CASRQGGDPLWSYTF. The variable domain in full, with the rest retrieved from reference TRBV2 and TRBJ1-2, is EPEVTQTPSHQVTQMGQEVILRCVPISNHLYFYWYRQILGQKVEFLVSFYNNEISEKSEIFDDQFSVERPDGSNFTLKIRSTKLEDSAMYFCASRQGGDPLWSYTFGSGTRLTVV.

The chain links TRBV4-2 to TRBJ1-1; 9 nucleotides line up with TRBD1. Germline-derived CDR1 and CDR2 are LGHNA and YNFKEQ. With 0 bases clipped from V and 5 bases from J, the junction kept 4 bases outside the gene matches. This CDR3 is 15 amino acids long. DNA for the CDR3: TGTGCCAGCAGCCAAGATTGGGACAGGGTAACTGAAGCTTTCTTT. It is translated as CASSQDWDRVTEAFF.

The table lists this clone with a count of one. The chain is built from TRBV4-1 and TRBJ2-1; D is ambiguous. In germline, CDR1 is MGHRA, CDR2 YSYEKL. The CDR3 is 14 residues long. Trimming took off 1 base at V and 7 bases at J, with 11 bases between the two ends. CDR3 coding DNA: TGCGCCAGCAGCCAAGTTTTCGATGGGAATGAGCAGTTCTTC. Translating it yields CASSQVFDGNEQFF.

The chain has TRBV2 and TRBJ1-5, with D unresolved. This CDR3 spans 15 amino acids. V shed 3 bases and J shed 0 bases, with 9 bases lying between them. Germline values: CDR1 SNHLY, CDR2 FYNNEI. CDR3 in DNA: TGTGCCAGCAGTGAGCGGGCTGTTAGCAATCAGCCCCAGCATTTT. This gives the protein CASSERAVSNQPQHF. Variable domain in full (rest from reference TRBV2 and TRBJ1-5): EPEVTQTPSHQVTQMGQEVILRCVPISNHLYFYWYRQILGQKVEFLVSFYNNEISEKSEIFDDQFSVERPDGSNFTLKIRSTKLEDSAMYFCASSERAVSNQPQHFGDGTRLSIL.

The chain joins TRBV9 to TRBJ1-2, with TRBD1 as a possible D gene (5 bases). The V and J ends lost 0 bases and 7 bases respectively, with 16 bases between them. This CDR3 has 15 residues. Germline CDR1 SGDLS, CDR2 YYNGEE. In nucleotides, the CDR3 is TGTGCCAGCAGCGTAGCTCTGGGGGAAGGAGGTGGCTACACCTTC. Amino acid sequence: CASSVALGEGGGYTF.

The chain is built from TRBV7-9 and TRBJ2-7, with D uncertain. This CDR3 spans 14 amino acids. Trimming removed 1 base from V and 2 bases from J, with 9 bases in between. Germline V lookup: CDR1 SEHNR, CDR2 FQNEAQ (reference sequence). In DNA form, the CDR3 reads TGTGCCAGCAGCTTAGGCGGCGTTGCCTACGAGCAGTACTTC. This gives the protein CASSLGGVAYEQYF.

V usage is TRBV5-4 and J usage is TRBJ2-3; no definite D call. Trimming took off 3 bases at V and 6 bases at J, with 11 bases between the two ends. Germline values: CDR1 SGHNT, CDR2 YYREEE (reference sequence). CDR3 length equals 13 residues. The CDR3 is CASSSVPRDTQYF. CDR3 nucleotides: TGTGCCAGCAGCTCCGTCCCTCGGGATACGCAGTATTTT.

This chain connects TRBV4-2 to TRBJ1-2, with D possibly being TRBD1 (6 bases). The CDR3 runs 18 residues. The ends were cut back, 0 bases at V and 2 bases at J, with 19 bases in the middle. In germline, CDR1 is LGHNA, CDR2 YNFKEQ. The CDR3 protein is CASSQEWDTSLSNYGYTF. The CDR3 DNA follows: TGTGCCAGCAGCCAAGAATGGGACACTAGCCTATCGAACTATGGCTACACCTTC.

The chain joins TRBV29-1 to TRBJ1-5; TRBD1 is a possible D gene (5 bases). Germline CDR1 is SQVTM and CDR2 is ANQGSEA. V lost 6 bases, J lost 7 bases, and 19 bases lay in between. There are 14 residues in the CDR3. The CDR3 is CSVGGTSRGQPQHF. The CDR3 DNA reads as TGCAGCGTGGGAGGGACTTCAAGAGGGCAGCCCCAGCATTTT.